Given below is one TCR beta chain in context. Its specificity is unknown. Clones were sequenced by immunoSEQ multiplex PCR, and TCRdb holds only the in-frame ones, with some missing. The data contain tens of thousands of clones, approximately 80% of them singletons. This sample is part of a study of T cells in localized non-small cell lung cancer. Germline V gives CDR1 SEHNR, CDR2 FQNEAQ (reference sequence). J gave up 1 base and V 6 bases, and 4 bases lay outside the gene matches. The length of the CDR3 is 14 residues. General study points: Density of T cells in blood, when higher, went with longer overall survival. A median about 50 of the top 100 tumor clones appeared in adjacent lung. Maximal T cell clonality occurred in uninvolved adjacent lung, with tumor ranking below it.

The starting material was PBMCs, obtained before any cancer treatment. This clonotype was sampled from a man aged 40 to 70 with stage II lung adenocarcinoma. The genes are TRBV7-9 and TRBJ2-7; 9 bases are a match to TRBD1. The CDR3 nucleotides read TGTGCCAGCAGGACCGGGACAGGGTCCTACGAGCAGTACTTC. As protein: CASRTGTGSYEQYF.